The entry that follows covers one T cell receptor beta chain sequence. Its matching antigen is unknown. This sample is part of a study of T cell responses to AZD1222 COVID-19 vaccine. Data came from immunoSEQ multiplex PCR; TCRdb stores just in-frame clones and leaves some out. Found here are around 100,000 clones, 88% of them singletons; the top ten hold 15% to 20%. Study outcomes and limitations: Repertoire collection took place solely once the T cell response had peaked.

Between the trimmed V and J ends, which lost 4 bases and 7 bases, there was a span of 16 bases. The CDR3 consists of 14 residues. The germline gives CDR1 LGHDT, CDR2 YNNKEL (reference sequence). The V and J genes are TRBV3-1 (or the pseudogene TRBV3-2) and TRBJ1-2; possibly TRBD1 for D (5 bases). The sequence was obtained from an adult in good health. Sequenced here: peripheral blood, sampled on day 0 of AZD1222 vaccination. CDR3 amino acids: CASSPPPPGTGYTF. CDR3 nucleotides: TGTGCCAGCAGCCCTCCCCCCCCAGGGACTGGCTACACCTTC.